This T cell receptor beta chain stems from a study of shared clonotypes between healthy human individuals. Measured with immunoSEQ multiplex PCR; TCRdb has only the in-frame clones, and not every one. The table has approximately 1.9 million clones, roughly 95% seen once; the top ten hold 1.5% to 2%. It was CD45RO-negative cells, positively selected for CCR7, that made up naive CD8 cells, with terminally differentiated effector memory CD45RA+ cells excluded. Per germline, CDR1 MNHEY and CDR2 SMNVEV (reference sequence). This CDR3 spans 15 amino acids. V was clipped by 4 bases and J by 8 bases, with 18 bases between them.

Material for sequencing was naive CD8+ T cells from PBMCs. The clonotype was recovered from a man aged 18-30 years in good health. Some clones in this sample may be carry-over from other donors' samples. The J gene is TRBJ2-1, the V gene TRBV27, with a tentative D call TRBD1 (6 bases). Here the CDR3 reads CASSSTGPEVDEQFF. CDR3 nucleotides: TGTGCCAGCAGTTCGACAGGACCTGAGGTTGATGAGCAGTTCTTC.